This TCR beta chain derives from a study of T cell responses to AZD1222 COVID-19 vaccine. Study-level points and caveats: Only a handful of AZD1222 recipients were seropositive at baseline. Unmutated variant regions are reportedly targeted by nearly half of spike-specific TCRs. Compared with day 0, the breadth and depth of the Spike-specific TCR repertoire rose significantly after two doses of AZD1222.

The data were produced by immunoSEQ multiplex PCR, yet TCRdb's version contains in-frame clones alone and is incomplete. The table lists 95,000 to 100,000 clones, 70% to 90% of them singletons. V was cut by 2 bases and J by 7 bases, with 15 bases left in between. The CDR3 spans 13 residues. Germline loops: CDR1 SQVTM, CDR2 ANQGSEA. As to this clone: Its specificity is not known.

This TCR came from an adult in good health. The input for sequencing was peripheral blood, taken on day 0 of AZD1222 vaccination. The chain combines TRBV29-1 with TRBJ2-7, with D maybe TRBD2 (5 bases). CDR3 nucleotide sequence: TGCAGCGTTGAAACCTACAATAGGGAGGAGCAGTACTTC. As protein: CSVETYNREEQYF.